This TCR beta chain emerged from a study of blood T cell repertoires in COVID-19. The CDR3 runs to 15 residues. The trim removed 7 bases at V and 5 bases at J, leaving 11 bases unmatched. Germline CDR1 and CDR2: ENHRY and SYGVKD. Assay: immunoSEQ multiplex PCR; the TCRdb copy retains only in-frame clones and omits some. Of about 150,000 clones in the sample, around 80% were seen once. The source of this sequence is a woman aged 45-65 years who had recovered from COVID-19. The sequencing input was PBMCs or T cells enriched from blood (not recorded which). V gene TRBV10-3 combines with J gene TRBJ2-1; the match to TRBD1 covers 7 bases. Here the CDR3 reads CAINPDREKDNEQFF. CDR3 coding DNA: TGTGCCATCAACCCCGACAGGGAGAAGGACAATGAGCAGTTCTTC.